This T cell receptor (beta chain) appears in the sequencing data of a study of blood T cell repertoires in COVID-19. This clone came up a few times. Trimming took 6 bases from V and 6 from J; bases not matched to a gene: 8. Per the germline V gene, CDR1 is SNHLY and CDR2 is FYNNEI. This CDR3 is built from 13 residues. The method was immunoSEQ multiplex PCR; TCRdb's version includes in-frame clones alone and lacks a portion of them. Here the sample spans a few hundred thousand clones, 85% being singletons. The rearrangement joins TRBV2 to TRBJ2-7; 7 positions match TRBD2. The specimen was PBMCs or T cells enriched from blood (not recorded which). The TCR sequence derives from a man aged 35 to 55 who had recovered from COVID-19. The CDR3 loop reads CASRGGRYTEQYF. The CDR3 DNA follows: TGTGCCAGCAGGGGCGGGAGATATACCGAGCAGTACTTC.